These 5 T cell receptor beta chains came from one sample sequenced in a study of blood T cells in healthy people across ages. With a J-beta primer mix and a sample-barcoded 5' primer, a second PCR ran about 7 to 12 cycles. TCRdb independently ran MiXCR on the 5' RACE reads; one entry per CDR3 protein. The data show 1.5 million to 2 million distinct CDR3 sequences, 28% seen once. Sequenced sample: blood. These receptors all come from a woman aged 25 to 39 in good health.

This chain connects TRBV27 to TRBJ1-5, with D possibly being TRBD1 (5 bases). CDR3 length: 14 amino acids. V was cut by 6 bases and J by 6 bases, with 15 bases left in between. Germline-derived CDR1 and CDR2 are MNHEY and SMNVEV (reference sequence). As DNA, the CDR3 is TGTGCCAGCAGGGCGCAGGGTGCTTCTCAGCCCCAGCATTTT. Protein sequence: CASRAQGASQPQHF.

Comment on this clonotype: The germline gene is not matched at one end of the junction; a read error may be the cause. The rearrangement uses TRBV4-2 and TRBJ2-1; D is unclear. There are 15 residues in the CDR3. Germline CDR1 LGHNA, CDR2 YNFKEQ. CDR3 region: CASSQDLAGTNGQFF. CDR3 nucleotides: TGTGCCAGCAGCCAAGATCTGGCAGGAACGAATGGGCAGTTCTTC.

V and J are TRBV12-3 or TRBV12-4 and TRBJ1-5; D may be TRBD1 (5 bases). Between the trimmed V and J ends, which lost 4 bases and 3 bases, there was a span of 10 bases. This CDR3 has 14 amino acids. This chain's CDR3 is CASSWDGLNQPQHF. DNA of the CDR3: TGTGCCAGCAGTTGGGACGGACTCAATCAGCCCCAGCATTTT.

The V gene is TRBV20-1, the J gene TRBJ1-2, with 9 bases aligning to TRBD1. Germline CDR1 DFQATT, CDR2 SNEGSKA (reference sequence). The junction had 11 bases not matched to a gene; V was cut back by 6 bases and J by 3 bases. The CDR3 has 15 amino acids. The CDR3 DNA is TGCAGTGCCCGAACCCTGGGACAGGGCTACTATGGCTACACCTTC. Amino acid sequence: CSARTLGQGYYGYTF.

This clonotype was seen many times. The V gene is TRBV28, the J gene TRBJ2-7, with 12 nucleotides matching TRBD1. Germline V lookup: CDR1 MDHEN, CDR2 SYDVKM. Trimming took 6 bases from V and 2 from J; bases not matched to a gene: 8. The CDR3 is made up of 16 amino acids. CDR3 nucleotide sequence: TGTGCCAGCAGGGGGGGGACAGGGGGCAACCCCTACGAGCAGTACTTC. Protein sequence: CASRGGTGGNPYEQYF.